These 8 T cell receptor beta chains were sequenced from one sample in a study of kidney transplant recipient with SARS-CoV-2 infection. Each CDR3 protein gets one entry after TCRdb re-called the reads with MiXCR. The sample includes 200,000 to 300,000 distinct CDR3 sequences, under 30% of them seen just once. Sequenced material: a blood sample, taken at baseline and between days 110 and 120 from a kidney transplant recipient. Receptors were obtained from a male patient aged 25 to 39 who had COVID-19 and was a kidney transplant recipient. These T cells may partly come from the graft donor.

Comments on this clonotype: Just one base apart from a much larger clone, this may be a read error. The chain couples TRBV6-1 to TRBJ2-7; 10 positions agree with TRBD1. This CDR3 contains 15 residues. Germline-derived CDR1 and CDR2 are MNHNS and SASEGT. This CDR3 is CAGSEGETGGSEQYF. CDR3 coding DNA: TGTGCCGGCAGTGAAGGAGAGACAGGGGGCTCCGAGCAGTACTTC.

This clonotype occurred many times. The chain uses TRBV5-4 and TRBJ1-4; a possible D gene is TRBD1 (5 bases). CDR1 and CDR2 (germline): SGHNT, YYREEE (reference sequence). Deletions cut 4 bases from V and 9 bases from J, with 13 bases between. CDR3 length: 13 residues. DNA of the CDR3: TGTGCCAGCAGCCTACTCGGGGGACAAAAACTGTTTTTT. Translation: CASSLLGGQKLFF. The whole variable domain, remainder taken from reference TRBV5-4 and TRBJ1-4, is ETGVTQSPTHLIKTRGQQVTLRCSSQSGHNTVSWYQQALGQGPQFIFQYYREEENGRGNFPPRFSGLQFPNYSSELNVNALELDDSALYLCASSLLGGQKLFFGSGTQLSVL.

With regard to this clonotype: A much larger clone lies one base from this, so it may be a read error. This chain links TRBV23-1 with TRBJ1-2; D ambiguous. TRBV23-1 is an ORF; its function is uncertain. This CDR3 comprises 17 residues. The CDR3 coding sequence is TGCGTCAGCAGTGTCTGTGGGCTACGCAGAAAGACCTATGGCTACACCTTC. Amino acid sequence: CVSSVCGLRRKTYGYTF.

This clonotype has more than one count but fewer than ten. The gene calls are TRBV5-4 and TRBJ1-2; no reliable D call. V was shortened by 6 bases and J by 4 bases, with 22 bases between the two germline ends. There are 16 residues in the CDR3. CDR1 and CDR2 from the germline V gene are SGHNT and YYREEE (reference sequence). The CDR3 nucleotides are TGTGCCAGCAACTGTTACGTACCAGGAAAGACCTATGGCTACACCTTC. It yields the protein CASNCYVPGKTYGYTF.

This clonotype was detected ten times or more. V gene TRBV7-7 combines with J gene TRBJ1-2, with no clear D. V lost 5 bases and J lost 4, with 23 bases in between. The length of the CDR3 is 17 residues. Germline V gives CDR1 SSHAT, CDR2 FNYEAQ (reference sequence). The CDR3 nucleotides are TGTGCCAGCAGCGGAGCCCATAAGTGCCGAAAGACCTATGGCTACACCTTC. Its translation: CASSGAHKCRKTYGYTF.

This clonotype occurred many times. The chain recombines TRBV3-1 with TRBJ1-2, with D possibly being TRBD1 (6 bases). The CDR3 contains 14 residues. CDR1 and CDR2 from the germline V gene are LGHDT and YNNKEL (reference sequence). Trimming cost V 3 bases and J 6 bases, with 14 bases left between them. CDR3 nucleotides: TGTGCCAGCAGCCATTTTGTAAGGGGGGATGGCTACACCTTC. Translating it yields CASSHFVRGDGYTF.

This clonotype was found many times. The V call is TRBV24-1, the J call TRBJ1-2, with D hard to call. CDR3 length: 12 residues. CDR1 and CDR2 from the germline V gene are KGHDR and SFDVKD. The V and J ends lost 0 bases and 7 bases respectively, with 5 bases between them. The CDR3 protein is CATSDLFFGYTF. As DNA, the CDR3 is TGTGCCACCAGTGATTTGTTTTTTGGCTACACCTTC.

Note on this clonotype: This clone may be a read error of a much larger clone one base away. The rearrangement joins TRBV10-3 to TRBJ2-7; tentative D call: TRBD2 (7 bases). In germline, CDR1 is ENHRY, CDR2 SYGVKD. CDR3 length: 13 amino acids. The CDR3 spells CATSDGGRGEQYF. In nucleotides, the CDR3 is TGTGCCACCAGTGACGGGGGGCGAGGCGAGCAGTACTTC.